Listed below are T cell receptor beta chains from one sample, sequenced in a study of blood T cell repertoires in COVID-19. Some clones are missing from TCRdb's copy, which holds only in-frame ones; the method was immunoSEQ multiplex PCR. Among approximately 40,000 clones, more than 75% were seen once, and the ten largest hold around 13%. Sequencing was carried out using peripheral blood. Source of these receptors: a human donor in a cohort sampled during active COVID-19. Each CDR3 is given with its conserved first and last residue. A D gene is named only where the DNA matches it firmly. Part of the rows lack a size; the others show once, few, many or a class for expanded clones.

D,size,V,J,CDR3,DNA
.,few,TRBV10-1,TRBJ2-3,CASSLDSSTDTQYF,TGCGCCAGCAGCCTGGACAGTTCCACAGATACGCAGTATTTT
TRBD1,.,TRBV6-6,TRBJ2-5,CASRPWDRGSGETQYF,TGTGCCAGCAGGCCCTGGGACAGGGGATCAGGAGAGACCCAGTACTTC
.,.,TRBV4-1,TRBJ1-1,CASSQAVQVEAFF,TGCGCCAGCAGCCAAGCTGTACAGGTTGAAGCTTTCTTT
.,.,TRBV12-3/TRBV12-4,TRBJ2-4,CASRQGGDIQYF,TGTGCCAGCAGGCAGGGTGGCGACATTCAGTACTTC
TRBD2,.,TRBV19,TRBJ2-1,CASSPLAGSDEQFF,TGTGCCAGTAGTCCTCTAGCGGGGTCGGATGAGCAGTTCTTC
.,.,TRBV21-1,TRBJ1-5,CASSKRQSNQPQHF,TGTGCCAGCAGCAAACGACAGAGCAATCAGCCCCAGCATTTT
.,.,TRBV11-2,TRBJ2-5,CASSPQAGGETQYF,TGTGCCAGCAGCCCACAGGCAGGGGGGGAGACCCAGTACTTC
TRBD2,.,TRBV5-1,TRBJ2-5,CASSSRGSGAQETQYF,TGCGCCAGCAGCTCCCGGGGTAGCGGGGCGCAAGAGACCCAGTACTTC
.,few,TRBV5-1,TRBJ1-1,CASSLAWGGSTEAFF,TGCGCCAGCAGCTTGGCCTGGGGGGGCAGCACTGAAGCTTTCTTT
.,.,TRBV6-5,TRBJ2-7,CASRLTTQESYEQYF,TGTGCCAGCAGATTAACCACACAGGAATCCTACGAGCAGTACTTC
.,.,TRBV18,TRBJ2-3,CASSPRQGGDTQYF,TGTGCCAGCTCACCCCGACAGGGAGGAGATACGCAGTATTTT
.,.,TRBV21-1,TRBJ2-2,CASSKRKGRGTGELFF,TGTGCCAGCAGCAAACGTAAAGGCAGGGGCACCGGGGAGCTGTTTTTT
TRBD1,.,TRBV7-3,TRBJ1-4,CASSLKGGAGQELFF,TGTGCCAGCAGTCTTAAAGGGGGCGCGGGTCAAGAACTGTTTTTT
.,.,TRBV5-1,TRBJ1-6,CASSLQGSPLHF,TGCGCCAGCAGCTTGCAGGGTTCACCCCTCCACTTT
TRBD2,.,TRBV18,TRBJ2-1,CASSPSLAGANYNEQFF,TGTGCCAGCTCACCTTCCTTAGCGGGGGCCAACTACAATGAGCAGTTCTTC
.,.,TRBV2,TRBJ2-1,CASSLISGSAYNEQFF,TGTGCCAGCAGTCTTATAAGCGGCAGCGCCTACAATGAGCAGTTCTTC
.,once,TRBV6-5,TRBJ1-5,CASSYSYGHGNQPQHF,TGTGCCAGCAGTTACTCCTATGGACACGGAAATCAGCCCCAGCATTTT
TRBD1,.,TRBV19,TRBJ1-2,CASSIPDRARFYGYTF,TGTGCCAGTAGTATTCCCGACAGGGCGCGATTCTATGGCTACACCTTC
.,few,TRBV3-1/TRBV3-2,TRBJ2-7,CASSQAGVEQYF,TGTGCCAGCAGCCAAGCGGGGGTAGAGCAGTACTTC
.,few,TRBV6-1,TRBJ1-6,CASTDPSGIIRGSPLHF,TGTGCCAGCACTGACCCATCAGGAATTATTCGGGGTTCACCCCTCCACTTT
TRBD1,medium-sized,TRBV5-4,TRBJ1-6,CASSRSGDSNSPLHF,TGTGCCAGCAGCCGTTCGGGGGACAGTAATTCACCCCTCCACTTT
TRBD1,.,TRBV4-2,TRBJ1-3,CASSQEGQGAGNTIYF,TGTGCCAGCAGCCAAGAGGGACAGGGGGCTGGAAACACCATATATTTT
TRBD2,.,TRBV9,TRBJ2-3,CASSAPSGSLGTDTQYF,TGTGCCAGCAGCGCTCCTAGCGGTTCTCTAGGCACAGATACGCAGTATTTT
.,.,TRBV7-9,TRBJ1-1,CASSRDRPTAVEAFF,TGTGCCAGCAGCCGTGACAGGCCGACCGCCGTTGAAGCTTTCTTT
.,once,TRBV7-9,TRBJ2-5,CASRAAGRWETQYF,TGTGCCAGCAGGGCTGCAGGGAGGTGGGAGACCCAGTACTTC
.,.,TRBV6-4,TRBJ2-1,CASSEGSPAGEQFF,TGTGCCAGCAGTGAGGGGTCCCCGGCGGGTGAGCAGTTCTTC